The 23 T cell receptor beta chains below come from one sample, sequenced in a study of T cell changes during pregnancy in multiple sclerosis. Sequenced by immunoSEQ multiplex PCR; TCRdb stores in-frame clones only, minus some. The repertoire holds roughly 80,000 clones, with about 91% as singletons. The sample here was peripheral blood, taken before pregnancy. All receptors come from a female donor with multiple sclerosis, enrolled in a pregnancy study.

This chain connects TRBV5-6 to TRBJ1-2; 8 bases agree with TRBD1. This CDR3 comprises 16 residues. The ends lost 4 bases at V and 6 bases at J; junction bases unmatched: 14. Looked up from germline, CDR1 is SGHDT and CDR2 is YYEEEE. CDR3 sequence (DNA): TGTGCCAGCAGCCCAGAACCGGACAGGGTTAAGGATGGCTACACCTTC. As protein: CASSPEPDRVKDGYTF.

This clone was found once. The chain combines TRBV5-4 with TRBJ1-2; tentative D call: TRBD1 (5 bases). V shed 6 bases and J shed 4 bases, with 13 bases lying between them. CDR3 length: 13 amino acids. The germline V gene has CDR1 SGHNT and CDR2 YYREEE (reference sequence). The CDR3 reads CASTEQALYGYTF. CDR3 DNA: TGTGCCAGCACCGAACAGGCTCTCTATGGCTACACCTTC.

The chain carries TRBV28 and TRBJ2-1; TRBD1 aligns across 9 bases. This CDR3 has 15 amino acids. Trimming took 4 bases from V and 1 from J; bases not matched to a gene: 2. Looked up from germline, CDR1 is MDHEN and CDR2 is SYDVKM. This CDR3 is CASSSGQGSYNEQFF. The CDR3 coding sequence is TGTGCCAGCAGTTCGGGACAGGGTTCCTACAATGAGCAGTTCTTC.

This clone appeared a single time. The rearrangement links TRBV29-1 to TRBJ1-5; D is possibly TRBD1 (5 bases). The V and J ends lost 7 bases and 3 bases respectively, with 10 bases between them. The germline gives CDR1 SQVTM, CDR2 ANQGSEA. The CDR3 is made up of 12 amino acids. The CDR3 reads CSAGSTNQPQHF. CDR3 nucleotide sequence: TGCAGCGCAGGGTCCACCAATCAGCCCCAGCATTTT.

This clone was seen just once. The chain has TRBV6-5 and TRBJ2-7; 11 bases align to TRBD1. The germline V gene encodes CDR1 MNHEY and CDR2 SVGAGI. The CDR3 runs to 14 residues. Germline trimming cut 6 bases from V and 4 bases from J; bases unmatched to any gene: 5. The CDR3 is CASRRGQGVYEQYF. In DNA form, the CDR3 reads TGTGCCAGCAGGAGGGGACAGGGGGTTTACGAGCAGTACTTC.

CDR3 bases: TGTGCCAGCAGTGAAGGCACAGGGGCTCCCCAAGAGACCCAGTACTTC. This sequence encodes CASSEGTGAPQETQYF. The chain recombines TRBV6-1 with TRBJ2-5, with 7 nucleotides matching TRBD1. The germline CDR1 and CDR2 sequences are MNHNS and SASEGT. This CDR3 comprises 16 residues. J gave up 1 base and V 1 base, and 6 bases lay outside the gene matches.

The V call is TRBV10-3, the J call TRBJ1-1; 8 bases map to TRBD1. The length of the CDR3 is 13 residues. Germline-derived CDR1 and CDR2 are ENHRY and SYGVKD. V dropped 10 bases and J dropped 0; count of bases not matched to a gene: 4. CDR3 in amino acids: CATRQGMNTEAFF. The CDR3 DNA sequence: TGTGCCACGAGACAGGGGATGAACACTGAAGCTTTCTTT.

The chain carries TRBV15 and TRBJ2-2; 9 positions agree with TRBD1. Trimming removed 5 bases from V and 7 bases from J; junction bases left unmatched: 5. CDR3 size: 14 residues. Germline V gives CDR1 LNHNV, CDR2 YYDKDF (reference sequence). The CDR3 protein is CATSYRGLDGELFF. Written as DNA, the CDR3 is TGTGCCACCAGCTACAGGGGGCTGGACGGGGAGCTGTTTTTT. Full variable domain (remainder filled in from reference TRBV15 and TRBJ2-2): DAMVIQNPRYQVTQFGKPVTLSCSQTLNHNVMYWYQQKSSQAPKLLFHYYDKDFNNEADTPDNFQSRRPNTSFCFLDIRSPGLGDTAMYLCATSYRGLDGELFFGEGSRLTVL.

This rearrangement joins TRBV7-9 to TRBJ2-7; 10 positions match TRBD2. There are 15 residues in the CDR3. The ends lost 4 bases at V and 4 bases at J; junction bases unmatched: 7. Germline V lookup: CDR1 SEHNR, CDR2 FQNEAQ (reference sequence). In nucleotides, the CDR3 is TGTGCCAGCAGCTACGCTAGCGGGAGTAGATACGAGCAGTACTTC. As protein: CASSYASGSRYEQYF.

This chain uses TRBV7-9 with TRBJ2-1; 7 positions match TRBD2. The germline V gene has CDR1 SEHNR and CDR2 FQNEAQ (reference sequence). This CDR3 spans 14 amino acids. V lost 0 bases, J lost 8 bases, and 4 bases stayed unmatched. Written as DNA, the CDR3 is TGTGCCAGCAGCTTAGCGGGAGGGCCACATGAGCAGTTCTTC. Its translation is CASSLAGGPHEQFF. Based on the CDR3 plus reference TRBV7-9 and TRBJ2-1, the full variable domain is DTGVSQNPRHKITKRGQNVTFRCDPISEHNRLYWYRQTLGQGPEFLTYFQNEAQLEKSRLLSDRFSAERPKGSFSTLEIQRTEQGDSAMYLCASSLAGGPHEQFFGPGTRLTVL.

This chain connects TRBV7-3 to TRBJ2-1; maybe TRBD2 (6 bases). The CDR3 loop spans 14 amino acids. Trimming stripped 1 base from V and 3 bases from J, with 7 bases between. CDR1 and CDR2 (germline): SGHTA, FQGTGA. The CDR3 protein is CASSLRGGYNEQFF. The CDR3 region has the DNA TGTGCCAGCAGCTTAAGGGGAGGCTACAATGAGCAGTTCTTC.

This clone was recorded once. The rearrangement joins TRBV11-2 to TRBJ2-7; possibly TRBD2 for D (6 bases). Trimming cost V 1 base and J 2 bases, with 12 bases left between them. The germline CDR1 and CDR2 sequences are SGHAT and FQNNGV. The CDR3 is 15 residues long. CDR3 in DNA: TGTGCCAGCAGCTTAGTCCGGGGGTCAACCTACGAGCAGTACTTC. Translating it yields CASSLVRGSTYEQYF.

The chain joins TRBV29-1 to TRBJ2-1; no reliable D call. CDR1 and CDR2 from the germline V gene are SQVTM and ANQGSEA. The CDR3 length is 14 residues. The V end was cut by 4 bases, the J end by 2 bases, with 12 bases between. The CDR3 loop reads CSVAVRKAYNEQFF. The CDR3 DNA reads as TGCAGCGTTGCGGTCAGGAAAGCCTACAATGAGCAGTTCTTC.

The V and J genes are TRBV6-5 and TRBJ1-1, with D maybe TRBD1 (5 bases). Trimming took off 6 bases at V and 4 bases at J, with 12 bases between the two ends. Germline CDR1 MNHEY, CDR2 SVGAGI. This CDR3 spans 13 amino acids. The CDR3 here is CASSSGWGTEAFF. The CDR3 DNA reads TGTGCCAGCAGCTCAGGGTGGGGCACTGAAGCTTTCTTT.

The rearrangement uses TRBV28 and TRBJ2-3; D may be TRBD2 (6 bases). Germline V lookup: CDR1 MDHEN, CDR2 SYDVKM. This CDR3 contains 15 residues. The V and J ends lost 4 bases and 4 bases respectively, with 15 bases between them. The DNA of the CDR3 is TGTGCCAGCAGTTCCATGAGGGGAGGATCAGATACGCAGTATTTT. Amino acids: CASSSMRGGSDTQYF.

This chain connects TRBV27 to TRBJ2-2, with 7 bases lining up with TRBD1. The CDR3 consists of 15 residues. V shed 6 bases, J shed 2 bases, and the junction held 6 bases outside the gene matches. Germline V gene sequence: CDR1 MNHEY, CDR2 SMNVEV (reference sequence). Here the CDR3 reads CASSPTGINTGELFF. The CDR3 DNA reads as TGTGCCAGCAGCCCGACAGGGATCAACACCGGGGAGCTGTTTTTT.

The chain joins TRBV5-1 to TRBJ2-6; D is possibly TRBD1 (6 bases). The CDR3 length is 16 residues. The germline CDR1 and CDR2 sequences are SGHRS and YFSETQ. The germline V and J ends were trimmed by 4 bases and 2 bases, with 13 bases remaining between them. The chain's CDR3 is CASSLTGTTGANVLTF. In DNA form, the CDR3 reads TGCGCCAGCAGCCTGACAGGTACTACTGGGGCCAACGTCCTGACTTTC.

This sequence joins TRBV4-2 and TRBJ1-2; D is possibly TRBD1 (5 bases). The V end lost 0 bases, the J end lost 5 bases, and 13 bases lay between the germline ends. The CDR3 is 15 amino acids. From germline, CDR1 is LGHNA and CDR2 YNFKEQ. The DNA for the CDR3 is TGTGCCAGCAGCCAAGAAGAGGCCGGGGGGTATGGCTACACCTTC. Protein product: CASSQEEAGGYGYTF.

The chain couples TRBV28 to TRBJ2-3; 11 nucleotides match TRBD2. The CDR3 consists of 16 residues. Germline values: CDR1 MDHEN, CDR2 SYDVKM. V lost 6 bases to trimming and J lost 4 bases; unmatched junction nucleotides: 9. The CDR3 bases are TGTGCCAGCAGACCCCCACTAGCGGGAGTGTCAGATACGCAGTATTTT. It yields the protein CASRPPLAGVSDTQYF.

This rearrangement joins TRBV4-1 to TRBJ2-3; weak D call: TRBD1 (5 bases). The V gene's germline CDR1 is MGHRA and CDR2 YSYEKL. The V end lost 4 bases, the J end lost 1 base, and 12 bases lay between the germline ends. This CDR3 is 15 amino acids long. In nucleotides, the CDR3 is TGCGCCAGCAGCCCCAGGGCGATAGGCACAGATACGCAGTATTTT. Amino acid sequence: CASSPRAIGTDTQYF.

This sequence joins TRBV5-4 and TRBJ1-1, with TRBD1 as a possible D gene (6 bases). V was trimmed by 0 bases and J by 5 bases, leaving 11 bases between them. The CDR3 has 14 residues. Per germline, CDR1 SGHNT and CDR2 YYREEE (reference sequence). CDR3 coding DNA: TGTGCCAGCAGCTTGGACAGGGCAAAAACTGAAGCTTTCTTT. Amino acid sequence: CASSLDRAKTEAFF.

The sample holds one count of this clone. The chain is built from TRBV7-9 and TRBJ2-7; 8 bases are shared with TRBD1. The CDR3 has 17 residues. Germline assignment: CDR1 SEHNR and CDR2 FQNEAQ (reference sequence). V dropped 5 bases and J dropped 3; count of bases not matched to a gene: 15. The CDR3 DNA sequence: TGTGCCAGCAGCCCGAGGGGTCAGGGGGCCTTATTCTACGAGCAGTACTTC. Protein: CASSPRGQGALFYEQYF.

This clone was found once. The rearrangement joins TRBV7-9 to TRBJ2-5; D tentatively fits TRBD1 or TRBD2 (5 bases each). Between the trimmed V and J ends, which lost 5 bases and 3 bases, there was a span of 16 bases. This CDR3 has 15 amino acids. Germline CDR1 reads SEHNR; CDR2 reads FQNEAQ (reference sequence). The CDR3 DNA sequence: TGTGCCAGCAGCCTAGGGGTAGCGCCAAAAGAGACCCAGTACTTC. Translating gives CASSLGVAPKETQYF.